The 22 T cell receptor beta chains below all came from one sample that was sequenced in a study of T cells in Graves' hyperthyroidism and ophthalmopathy. The TCR beta CDR3 regions underwent amplification using RNA transcripts as the source. First-round RT-PCR with HTBI primers amplified the TCR CDR3 region. Each CDR3 protein gets one entry after TCRdb re-called the multiplex PCR reads with MiXCR. This table has approximately 330,000 distinct CDR3 sequences, approximately 14% appearing once. Input material: blood. These receptors came from a woman in her thirties or forties with Graves' ophthalmopathy.

The table lists this clonotype with many counts. V and J are TRBV27 and TRBJ1-2; 7 bases agree with TRBD1. With V trimmed by 4 bases and J by 5 bases, 10 bases remained unmatched. CDR1 and CDR2 (germline): MNHEY, SMNVEV (reference sequence). The CDR3 is made up of 15 amino acids. CDR3 nucleotides: TGTGCCAGCAGTTATCAGGGGGTTACCAAATATGGCTACACCTTC. Its translation is CASSYQGVTKYGYTF.

This clonotype was seen at least ten times. This chain uses TRBV19 with TRBJ2-1; 8 bases are a match to TRBD2. V trimming: 5 bases; J trimming: 8 bases; junction bases outside the gene matches: 14. This CDR3 comprises 16 residues. Germline V CDR1 and CDR2: LNHDA, SQIVND (reference sequence). CDR3 DNA: TGTGCCAGTAGTTTCTCCGCCGGCGGGGGGAAAGATGAGCAGTTCTTC. Translating it yields CASSFSAGGGKDEQFF.

The V gene is TRBV29-1, the J gene TRBJ2-1; 9 bases are shared with TRBD1. The length of the CDR3 is 13 residues. The junction had 5 bases not matched to a gene; V was cut back by 8 bases and J by 3 bases. Looked up from germline, CDR1 is SQVTM and CDR2 is ANQGSEA. CDR3 sequence (DNA): TGCAGCACCACAGGGGGCGACTACAATGAGCAGTTCTTC. Encoded protein: CSTTGGDYNEQFF.

This clonotype has more than one count but fewer than ten. The chain employs TRBV27 and TRBJ2-5, with 11 bases fitting TRBD1. Germline CDR1 MNHEY, CDR2 SMNVEV (reference sequence). The length of the CDR3 is 14 residues. V shed 4 bases, J shed 5 bases, and the junction held 3 bases outside the gene matches. The CDR3 nucleotides are TGTGCCAGCAGTTGGACAGGGGGCCGGGAGACCCAGTACTTC. Translated: CASSWTGGRETQYF.

This clonotype came up many times. The chain has TRBV6-6 and TRBJ1-1, with a possible D match to TRBD1 (5 bases). Trimming cost V 1 base and J 1 base, with 13 bases left between them. The CDR3 consists of 16 residues. The V gene's germline CDR1 is MNHNY and CDR2 SVGAGI (reference sequence). CDR3 residues: CASSYWAGLGNTEAFF. CDR3 nucleotide sequence: TGTGCCAGCAGTTACTGGGCAGGGCTGGGGAACACTGAAGCTTTCTTT.

V and J are TRBV7-6 and TRBJ1-2; a possible D gene is TRBD1 (6 bases). The ends were cut back, 0 bases at V and 6 bases at J, with 11 bases in the middle. The CDR3 has 14 residues. CDR1 and CDR2 from the germline V gene are SGHVS and FNYEAQ. Here the CDR3 reads CASSLARGVDGYTF. CDR3 sequence (DNA): TGTGCCAGCAGCTTAGCTAGGGGGGTCGATGGCTACACCTTC.

This clonotype was recorded many times. The CDR3 loop reads CASSRGLAGVVTDTQYF. The CDR3 DNA sequence: TGTGCCAGCAGTCGTGGACTAGCGGGAGTGGTCACAGATACGCAGTATTTT. The V call is TRBV6-1, the J call TRBJ2-3; TRBD2 matches 13 bases. The CDR3 runs to 17 residues. Germline V gene data show CDR1 as MNHNS and CDR2 as SASEGT. Trimming removed 5 bases from V and 2 bases from J; junction bases left unmatched: 7.

This clonotype occurred many times. The chain is built from TRBV14 and TRBJ1-1; D ambiguous. This CDR3 contains 14 residues. Per germline, CDR1 SGHDN and CDR2 FVKESK. Trimming took 1 base from V and 1 from J, leaving 7 bases between them. The CDR3: CASSQGGRNTEAFF. CDR3 bases: TGTGCCAGCAGCCAAGGCGGGAGGAACACTGAAGCTTTCTTT.

There are many counts of this clonotype. This chain joins TRBV11-2 and TRBJ2-1; D gene unclear. The CDR3 has 15 amino acids. The germline V gene has CDR1 SGHAT and CDR2 FQNNGV. V was cut by 3 bases and J by 4 bases, with 13 bases left in between. The chain's CDR3 is CASSFWTRLYNEQFF. The CDR3 nucleotides read TGTGCCAGCAGCTTCTGGACCAGGCTATACAATGAGCAGTTCTTC.

J is TRBJ1-4 and V is TRBV5-1; D gene unclear. V lost 0 bases, J lost 8 bases, and 20 bases lay in between. Per the germline V gene, CDR1 is SGHRS and CDR2 is YFSETQ. This CDR3 is 17 amino acids long. CDR3 region: CASSLGQNIIGEEKLFF. DNA of the CDR3: TGCGCCAGCAGCTTGGGACAAAATATAATCGGGGAAGAAAAACTGTTTTTT.

This clonotype came up many times. This chain uses TRBV2 with TRBJ2-5; D could derive from TRBD1 or TRBD2 (5 bases each). V lost 3 bases and J 6 bases, leaving 14 bases between the germline ends. Germline lookup yields CDR1 SNHLY and CDR2 FYNNEI. CDR3 length equals 14 residues. The chain's CDR3 is CASSDRAGGKTQYF. The CDR3 bases are TGTGCCAGCAGTGACAGGGCGGGCGGTAAGACCCAGTACTTC.

This clonotype was seen at least ten times. This chain links TRBV20-1 with TRBJ1-1; no reliable D call. CDR3 length equals 14 residues. Trimming pared 5 bases from V and 0 bases from J, leaving 13 bases between. Germline V lookup: CDR1 DFQATT, CDR2 SNEGSKA (reference sequence). The chain's CDR3 is CSAPSSGMNTEAFF. CDR3 nucleotides: TGCAGTGCTCCCAGCTCCGGGATGAACACTGAAGCTTTCTTT.

This chain uses TRBV20-1 with TRBJ2-7, with unresolved D. The germline V and J ends were trimmed by 0 bases and 3 bases, with 12 bases remaining between them. Germline-derived CDR1 and CDR2 are DFQATT and SNEGSKA (reference sequence). The length of the CDR3 is 14 residues. CDR3: CSARDIAANYEQYF. Written as DNA, the CDR3 is TGCAGTGCTAGAGATATCGCAGCCAACTACGAGCAGTACTTC.

This clonotype occurred many times. The rearrangement uses TRBV10-2 and TRBJ1-6; D ambiguous. Germline CDR1 is WSHSY and CDR2 is SAAADI. The V gene lost 7 bases and the J gene lost 6 bases, with 7 bases spanning the gap. The CDR3 consists of 12 residues. In nucleotides, the CDR3 is TGCGCCAGCAAAGGGAGTAATTCACCCCTCCACTTT. Residues: CASKGSNSPLHF.

This clonotype was seen repeatedly, ten times or more. The chain uses TRBV11-2 and TRBJ2-7; D ambiguous. There are 13 residues in the CDR3. V was clipped by 6 bases and J by 6 bases, with 15 bases between them. Germline V gives CDR1 SGHAT, CDR2 FQNNGV. The CDR3 nucleotides read TGTGCCAGCAGTCAACCCCCTAGGTTCGAGCAGTACTTC. This codes for CASSQPPRFEQYF.

This clonotype was seen a few times. J is TRBJ2-7 and V is TRBV12-3 or TRBV12-4; D call uncertain. Trimming removed 0 bases from V and 2 bases from J, with 11 bases in between. This CDR3 has 15 residues. CDR3 sequence (DNA): TGTGCCAGCAGTTTAGCGCTTAGCACAGCCTACGAGCAGTACTTC. Amino acid sequence: CASSLALSTAYEQYF.

This clonotype was observed at least ten times. The chain uses TRBV24-1 and TRBJ2-3; D not certain. This CDR3 has 13 amino acids. Per the germline V gene, CDR1 is KGHDR and CDR2 is SFDVKD. V was cut by 2 bases and J by 5 bases, with 7 bases left in between. DNA for the CDR3: TGTGCCACCAGTGATTCTGTAAAAGATACGCAGTATTTT. This encodes CATSDSVKDTQYF.

This clonotype was detected a few times. The chain joins TRBV5-6 to TRBJ2-7; no clear D gene. This CDR3 contains 15 residues. Germline V gives CDR1 SGHDT, CDR2 YYEEEE. V gave up 2 bases and J gave up 4 bases, with 16 bases separating them. The CDR3 here is CASSFLHSGWYEQYF. Here the CDR3 DNA reads TGTGCCAGCAGCTTCCTGCACTCCGGCTGGTACGAGCAGTACTTC.

V usage is TRBV6-5 and J usage is TRBJ2-2, with TRBD2 matching over 7 bases. The germline V gene has CDR1 MNHEY and CDR2 SVGAGI. The CDR3 runs to 16 residues. V lost 0 bases to trimming and J lost 5 bases; unmatched junction nucleotides: 6. CDR3 nucleotides: TGTGCCAGCAGTTACTCGGGGGGGACTCCAACCGGGGAGCTGTTTTTT. Encoded protein: CASSYSGGTPTGELFF.

In this sample, this clonotype turned up a few times. The rearrangement joins TRBV20-1 to TRBJ1-2; 7 nucleotides align to TRBD1. V shed 6 bases and J 2 bases; nucleotides not matched to a gene: 6. The CDR3 has 13 residues. The germline CDR1 and CDR2 sequences are DFQATT and SNEGSKA (reference sequence). CDR3 amino acids: CSAKGQSNYGYTF. CDR3 coding DNA: TGCAGTGCAAAGGGACAGAGCAACTATGGCTACACCTTC.

The chain carries TRBV6-1 and TRBJ2-5; TRBD1 agrees at 9 bases. With 6 bases clipped from V and 5 bases from J, the junction kept 4 bases outside the gene matches. The CDR3 has 13 amino acids. The V gene's germline CDR1 is MNHNS and CDR2 SASEGT. CDR3 in amino acids: CASRTGGAETQYF. DNA for the CDR3: TGTGCCAGCAGAACAGGGGGCGCCGAGACCCAGTACTTC.

This clonotype was recorded a few times. The chain carries TRBV18 and TRBJ2-1, with D perhaps assigned TRBD1 or TRBD2 (6 bases each). The germline V and J ends were trimmed by 0 bases and 4 bases, with 13 bases remaining between them. CDR3 length equals 16 residues. Germline CDR1 reads KGHSH; CDR2 reads LQKENI. For the CDR3, the DNA is TGTGCCAGCTCACCACCAGGGGGGATTCGTTACAATGAGCAGTTCTTC. It specifies CASSPPGGIRYNEQFF.